These 9 T cell receptor beta chains share one sample of origin, sequenced in a study of cytomegalovirus exposure and HLA in healthy donors. The PCR had 60 Vbeta and 13 Jbeta primers. Some clones are missing from TCRdb's copy, which holds only in-frame ones; the method was immunoSEQ multiplex PCR. Of about 64,000 clones in the sample, more than 60% are singletons; the top ten hold 14%. The specimen sequenced was PBMCs. These receptors were taken from a male donor in good health and CMV-seropositive.

This chain links TRBV10-3 with TRBJ1-2; perhaps TRBD1 as D (6 bases). CDR1 and CDR2 (germline): ENHRY, SYGVKD. V gave up 11 bases and J gave up 1 base, with 14 bases separating them. This CDR3 is built from 13 residues. The CDR3 DNA is TGTGCCCTACGGACAGACCTTAACTATGGCTACACCTTC. Translation gives CALRTDLNYGYTF.

V usage is TRBV6-6 and J usage is TRBJ2-5, with D perhaps matching TRBD1 (6 bases). The CDR3 consists of 16 residues. CDR1 and CDR2 (germline): MNHNY, SVGAGI (reference sequence). V was trimmed by 0 bases and J by 5 bases, leaving 16 bases between them. The CDR3: CASSYSYVGQGETQYF. CDR3 DNA sequence: TGTGCCAGCAGTTACTCGTATGTAGGTCAGGGGGAGACCCAGTACTTC.

This clone was found a few times. The chain carries TRBV19 and TRBJ1-2; D is unresolved. V was shortened by 3 bases and J by 4 bases, with 18 bases between the two germline ends. The CDR3 runs to 16 residues. Germline CDR1 and CDR2: LNHDA and SQIVND (reference sequence). The CDR3 is CASSITAGNLFYGYTF. DNA of the CDR3: TGTGCCAGTAGTATTACCGCAGGAAACCTCTTCTATGGCTACACCTTC.

This clone showed up just a few times. J is TRBJ2-3 and V is TRBV4-3; 8 nucleotides agree with TRBD2. This CDR3 is built from 16 residues. Looked up from germline, CDR1 is LGHNA and CDR2 is YSLEER. Trimming removed 2 bases from V and 4 bases from J; junction bases left unmatched: 8. The CDR3 sequence: CASSQTAGAGADTQYF. In nucleotides, the CDR3 is TGCGCCAGCAGCCAAACAGCGGGGGCTGGGGCAGATACGCAGTATTTT.

V gene TRBV11-2 combines with J gene TRBJ1-3, with unresolved D. V was pared by 7 bases and J by 3 bases, with 16 bases between. Germline V gene lookup returns CDR1 SGHAT and CDR2 FQNNGV. The CDR3 is made up of 15 amino acids. In DNA, the CDR3 is TGTGCCAGCAATTCCCAAGCGGGGTTTGGAAACACCATATATTTT. Translating it yields CASNSQAGFGNTIYF.

The chain carries TRBV6-4 and TRBJ2-1; 9 bases are shared with TRBD2. The germline gives CDR1 MRHNA, CDR2 SNTAGT. The CDR3 totals 14 residues. J was trimmed by 8 bases and V by 1 base; bases with no gene match: 3. This CDR3 reads CASSDLAGGDEQFF. In DNA, the CDR3 is TGTGCCAGCAGTGACTTGGCGGGAGGGGATGAGCAGTTCTTC.

This clone occurred once. J is TRBJ2-7 and V is TRBV18; TRBD1 agrees at 7 bases. The CDR3 consists of 15 residues. Germline V gives CDR1 KGHSH, CDR2 LQKENI. V trimming: 3 bases; J trimming: 1 base; junction bases outside the gene matches: 6. CDR3 sequence (DNA): TGTGCCAGCTCACCGATACCGGGACAGTCCTACGAGCAGTACTTC. Protein sequence: CASSPIPGQSYEQYF.

The V call is TRBV6-5, the J call TRBJ2-2; D is undetermined. The CDR3 consists of 13 residues. V lost 2 bases, J lost 8 bases, and 9 bases lay in between. Germline V gene lookup returns CDR1 MNHEY and CDR2 SVGAGI. The CDR3 loop is CASSYVSRGELFF. The CDR3 DNA is TGTGCCAGCAGTTACGTATCCCGGGGGGAGCTGTTTTTT.

About this clone: One end of the junction varies from germline; a read error may be responsible. This rearrangement joins TRBV7-9 to TRBJ2-7, with 14 bases matching TRBD2. The length of the CDR3 is 19 residues. The germline V gene encodes CDR1 SEHNR and CDR2 FQNEAQ (reference sequence). The CDR3 loop is CSSSLRPGLAGDLTGEQYF. CDR3 DNA: TGTTCCAGCAGCTTACGTCCGGGACTAGCGGGGGACTTAACCGGCGAGCAGTACTTC.